Listed here are 31 T cell receptor beta chains from one sample, sequenced in a study of PD-1 blockade in classical Hodgkin lymphoma. Relapses following autologous stem cell transplantation were seen in all patients, with brentuximab vedotin exposure varying. Clones were read by immunoSEQ multiplex PCR, and TCRdb kept only the in-frame ones, dropping some. The table has around 28,000 clones, roughly 70% seen once. Sequencing was performed on peripheral blood mononuclear cells (PBMCs), taken before the second cycle of nivolumab. Every receptor here comes from a human donor with classical Hodgkin lymphoma.

This clone was recorded a few times. The chain has TRBV7-2 and TRBJ1-5; 7 nucleotides match TRBD1. This CDR3 has 15 residues. V lost 5 bases, J lost 4 bases, and 8 bases stayed unmatched. The germline V gene encodes CDR1 SGHTA and CDR2 FQGNSA. The CDR3 spells CASSATTGPNQPQHF. In DNA, the CDR3 is TGTGCCAGCAGCGCCACGACAGGGCCTAATCAGCCCCAGCATTTT.

This sequence joins TRBV4-3 and TRBJ2-1; D is possibly TRBD2 (6 bases). Germline CDR1 reads LGHNA; CDR2 reads YSLEER. The CDR3 is 20 amino acids. Trimming left V 0 bases short and J 5 bases short, with 26 bases between. The CDR3 spells CASSQDGVGFGTRSNNEQFF. DNA for the CDR3: TGCGCCAGCAGCCAAGATGGGGTAGGTTTTGGGACTCGGAGCAACAATGAGCAGTTCTTC.

The chain has TRBV6-7 and TRBJ1-5; no definite D call. TRBV6-7 is an ORF, with its function uncertain. Trimming took off 1 base at V and 2 bases at J, with 12 bases between the two ends. This CDR3 region has 16 residues. This CDR3 reads CASSYCGGWCNQPQHF. The CDR3 nucleotides read TGTGCCAGCAGTTACTGCGGAGGATGGTGCAATCAGCCCCAGCATTTT.

The genes are TRBV6-1 and TRBJ1-1; D is perhaps TRBD1 (5 bases). Germline assignment: CDR1 MNHNS and CDR2 SASEGT. V was trimmed by 7 bases and J by 7 bases, leaving 19 bases between them. This CDR3 has 14 amino acids. The CDR3 sequence: CASTSLGGYGEAFF. Written as DNA, the CDR3 is TGTGCCAGCACCTCCCTGGGGGGGTACGGTGAAGCTTTCTTT.

The rearrangement uses TRBV5-4 and TRBJ2-1; 10 bases are shared with TRBD1. CDR1 is SGHNT, CDR2 YYREEE, per germline (reference sequence). This CDR3 comprises 16 residues. V was pared by 0 bases and J by 7 bases, with 7 bases of the junction left unmatched. For the CDR3, the DNA is TGTGCCAGCAGCTTGGGCACGGGACAGGGGAGGAATGAGCAGTTCTTC. It codes for CASSLGTGQGRNEQFF.

The chain uses TRBV5-5 and TRBJ2-1, with no clear D. The CDR3 runs to 16 residues. Per the germline V gene, CDR1 is SGHKS and CDR2 is YYEKEE (reference sequence). Trimming stripped 4 bases from V and 1 base from J, with 15 bases between. The CDR3 spells CASSHRTQVSYNEQFF. CDR3 nucleotides: TGTGCCAGCAGCCACCGGACCCAGGTTTCCTACAATGAGCAGTTCTTC.

This clone was seen a single time. The identical CDR3 is also encoded by other nucleotide sequences in the sample. The chain combines TRBV27 with TRBJ1-4; 7 nucleotides align to TRBD1. Germline V lookup: CDR1 MNHEY, CDR2 SMNVEV (reference sequence). The V and J ends lost 2 bases and 8 bases, in that order; junction bases with no gene match: 2. The length of the CDR3 is 13 residues. The CDR3 DNA is TGTGCCAGCAGTTTACAGGGGGACGAAAAACTGTTTTTT. Residues: CASSLQGDEKLFF.

The rearrangement links TRBV5-5 to TRBJ1-1; D gene uncertain. Germline lookup yields CDR1 SGHKS and CDR2 YYEKEE (reference sequence). The CDR3 is 12 amino acids. Trimming left V 4 bases short and J 5 bases short, with 9 bases between. The CDR3 bases are TGTGCCAGCAGCCCTCTGGGGACTGAAGCTTTCTTT. Translation: CASSPLGTEAFF.

This rearrangement joins TRBV19 to TRBJ1-5; no reliable D call. Trimming left V 5 bases short and J 6 bases short, with 14 bases between. This CDR3 comprises 14 residues. Looked up from germline, CDR1 is LNHDA and CDR2 is SQIVND (reference sequence). CDR3 sequence (DNA): TGTGCCAGTAGTTGGGCGGGTGAGCTTCAGCCCCAGCATTTT. Translation: CASSWAGELQPQHF.

The V gene is TRBV5-6, the J gene TRBJ2-5; 10 bases are shared with TRBD1. The germline CDR1 and CDR2 sequences are SGHDT and YYEEEE. The CDR3 runs 17 residues. The ends lost 4 bases at V and 1 base at J; junction bases unmatched: 10. DNA for the CDR3: TGTGCCAGCAGCCGACAGGGGGCTGCGATAAGCCAAGAGACCCAGTACTTC. It yields the protein CASSRQGAAISQETQYF.

This chain uses TRBV7-9 with TRBJ2-6; D may be TRBD2 (6 bases). CDR3 length: 15 residues. Germline assignment: CDR1 SEHNR and CDR2 FQNEAQ (reference sequence). V was trimmed by 10 bases and J by 4 bases, leaving 17 bases between them. The CDR3 DNA is TGTGCCACCTCTCGGACGGACTACGGGGCCAACGTCCTGACTTTC. Its translation is CATSRTDYGANVLTF.

The chain employs TRBV4-3 and TRBJ1-2, with TRBD1 matching 9 bases. Germline CDR1 LGHNA, CDR2 YSLEER. CDR3 length: 15 residues. Losses at the gene ends were 3 bases for V and 5 bases for J; bases not matched to a gene: 7. CDR3 loop: CASSQAATGGYGYTF. For the CDR3, the DNA is TGCGCCAGCAGCCAGGCGGCGACAGGGGGATATGGCTACACCTTC.

V gene TRBV7-6 combines with J gene TRBJ1-1, with 8 nucleotides matching TRBD1. V lost 5 bases to trimming and J lost 4 bases; unmatched junction nucleotides: 6. Germline CDR1 reads SGHVS; CDR2 reads FNYEAQ. The CDR3 spans 14 residues. The CDR3 reads CASSHNTGGTEAFF. CDR3 coding DNA: TGTGCCAGCAGCCATAATACAGGGGGCACTGAAGCTTTCTTT.

The V call is TRBV11-2, the J call TRBJ2-3; D is undetermined. The germline V gene encodes CDR1 SGHAT and CDR2 FQNNGV. The CDR3 loop spans 11 amino acids. Trimming shortened V by 4 bases and J by 9 bases, and 8 bases separated the two germline ends. CDR3 in amino acids: CASSSPVTQYF. For the CDR3, the DNA is TGTGCCAGCAGCTCGCCGGTAACGCAGTATTTT.

V usage is TRBV10-2 and J usage is TRBJ2-5; D perhaps matches TRBD1 (5 bases). The length of the CDR3 is 15 residues. V dropped 2 bases and J dropped 2 bases, with 12 bases sitting between them. Germline assignment: CDR1 WSHSY and CDR2 SAAADI. The CDR3 is CASSEVGQGQETQYF. The DNA for the CDR3 is TGCGCCAGCAGTGAGGTGGGGCAGGGACAAGAGACCCAGTACTTC.

J is TRBJ2-3 and V is TRBV5-6, with TRBD2 matching 7 bases. V trimming: 0 bases; J trimming: 2 bases; junction bases outside the gene matches: 3. Germline V lookup: CDR1 SGHDT, CDR2 YYEEEE. The CDR3 covers 15 residues. The CDR3 DNA sequence: TGTGCCAGCAGCTTGGTAGCGGGCCTCACAGATACGCAGTATTTT. This translates into CASSLVAGLTDTQYF.

This clone was observed a handful of times. V usage is TRBV6-5 and J usage is TRBJ1-4; TRBD1 might be the D (6 bases). Germline V gene data show CDR1 as MNHEY and CDR2 as SVGAGI. CDR3 length: 14 residues. V was cut by 5 bases and J by 4 bases, with 11 bases left in between. CDR3 DNA: TGTGCCAGCAGTAAGACAGGAGTTAATGAAAAACTGTTTTTT. Translation: CASSKTGVNEKLFF.

The gene calls are TRBV11-2 and TRBJ2-2, with 7 positions matching TRBD2. CDR3 size: 17 residues. Trimming removed 2 bases from V and 2 bases from J; junction bases left unmatched: 8. CDR1 is SGHAT, CDR2 FQNNGV, per germline. The DNA for the CDR3 is TGTGCCAGCAGCTTAATCGCAGGCGGGGGAAACACCGGGGAGCTGTTTTTT. This sequence encodes CASSLIAGGGNTGELFF.

This sequence joins TRBV4-3 and TRBJ1-2, with D tentatively TRBD1 (5 bases). The V end was cut by 0 bases, the J end by 1 base, with 9 bases between. CDR1 LGHNA and CDR2 YSLEER come from the germline V gene. The CDR3 is 15 amino acids. CDR3 in DNA: TGCGCCAGCAGCCAAGAAGACAGAATTAACTATGGCTACACCTTC. Translated, it gives CASSQEDRINYGYTF.

Details on this clone: A much larger clonotype is one base distant, so this may be a read error. The CDR3 DNA reads as TGTGCCAGTAGTATGGTGGATACGCAGTATTTT. As protein: CASSMVDTQYF. The chain uses TRBV19 and TRBJ2-3; D gene unclear. There are 11 residues in the CDR3. CDR1 and CDR2 from the germline V gene are LNHDA and SQIVND (reference sequence). V gave up 3 bases and J gave up 6 bases, with 4 bases separating them.

This chain connects TRBV7-2 to TRBJ1-2; D is uncertain. This CDR3 is built from 14 residues. V lost 4 bases to trimming and J lost 0 bases, with 9 bases between them. Germline CDR1 and CDR2: SGHTA and FQGNSA. Here the CDR3 reads CASSSSSSNYGYTF. The CDR3 nucleotides are TGTGCCAGCAGCTCTTCCAGTTCTAACTATGGCTACACCTTC.

V is TRBV5-5 and J is TRBJ2-2; D may be TRBD1 or TRBD2 (6 bases each). The germline V and J ends were trimmed by 4 bases and 6 bases, with 19 bases remaining between them. The CDR3 runs to 16 residues. Germline lookup yields CDR1 SGHKS and CDR2 YYEKEE (reference sequence). In DNA form, the CDR3 reads TGTGCCAGCAGCCGTGGGGGGCCCACGGGGGCCGGGGAGCTGTTTTTT. The encoded protein is CASSRGGPTGAGELFF.

This chain links TRBV5-8 with TRBJ2-2, with D uncertain. Germline V CDR1 and CDR2: SGHTS, YDEGEE. CDR3 length: 15 residues. V was trimmed by 3 bases and J by 1 base, leaving 10 bases between them. CDR3 in amino acids: CASSSAWGNTGELFF. In DNA form, the CDR3 reads TGTGCCAGCAGCTCTGCGTGGGGGAACACCGGGGAGCTGTTTTTT. Full variable domain (outside the CDR3, taken from reference TRBV5-8 and TRBJ2-2): EAGVTQSPTHLIKTRGQQATLRCSPISGHTSVYWYQQALGLGLQFLLWYDEGEERNRGNFPPRFSGRQFPNYSSELNVNALELEDSALYLCASSSAWGNTGELFFGEGSRLTVL.

V gene TRBV6-6 combines with J gene TRBJ2-5, with no clear D. This CDR3 has 14 residues. The V gene lost 2 bases and the J gene lost 1 base, with 8 bases spanning the gap. Looked up from germline, CDR1 is MNHNY and CDR2 is SVGAGI (reference sequence). The CDR3 loop reads CASSYDLSQETQYF. The CDR3 DNA follows: TGTGCCAGCAGTTACGACCTATCCCAAGAGACCCAGTACTTC.

The chain has TRBV5-1 and TRBJ2-2; unclear D gene. The CDR3 is 14 residues long. Germline CDR1 is SGHRS and CDR2 is YFSETQ. The ends were cut back, 0 bases at V and 6 bases at J, with 9 bases in the middle. The CDR3 loop reads CASSLDDFPGELFF. As DNA, the CDR3 is TGCGCCAGCAGCTTGGATGACTTCCCCGGGGAGCTGTTTTTT.

The gene calls are TRBV7-2 and TRBJ1-1; D is unclear. Trimming left V 1 base short and J 4 bases short, with 4 bases between. The CDR3 spans 12 residues. Germline V gene sequence: CDR1 SGHTA, CDR2 FQGNSA. CDR3 sequence reads: CASSLGTTEAFF. The CDR3 DNA sequence: TGTGCCAGCAGCTTAGGGACCACTGAAGCTTTCTTT. Based on the CDR3 plus reference TRBV7-2 and TRBJ1-1, the full variable domain is GAGVSQSPSNKVTEKGKDVELRCDPISGHTALYWYRQSLGQGLEFLIYFQGNSAPDKSGLPSDRFSAERTGGSVSTLTIQRTQQEDSAVYLCASSLGTTEAFFGQGTRLTVV.

This chain uses TRBV5-1 with TRBJ1-4; D not certain. With 0 bases removed from V and 5 bases from J, the gap between germline ends came to 17 bases. Per germline, CDR1 SGHRS and CDR2 YFSETQ. The CDR3 is made up of 17 amino acids. CDR3 sequence (DNA): TGCGCCAGCAGCTTGGGCCCCCAACGGACTTACAATGAAAAACTGTTTTTT. Translation: CASSLGPQRTYNEKLFF.

The chain uses TRBV6-6 and TRBJ2-3; 9 bases map to TRBD2. Germline V CDR1 and CDR2: MNHNY, SVGAGI (reference sequence). After removal of 7 bases from V and 6 bases from J, the junction contained 14 bases not matched to a gene. This CDR3 has 16 residues. Written as DNA, the CDR3 is TGTGCCAGCACACCGGGACTAGCTCCCATGGCGGATACGCAGTATTTT. Protein: CASTPGLAPMADTQYF.

This clone was detected only once. This rearrangement joins TRBV6-5 to TRBJ2-1; D may be TRBD1 (6 bases). CDR3 size: 14 residues. Germline CDR1 is MNHEY and CDR2 is SVGAGI. Trimming stripped 2 bases from V and 7 bases from J, with 12 bases between. CDR3 sequence (DNA): TGTGCCAGCAGTTACGGGACAAGTCTGAATGAGCAGTTCTTC. Protein: CASSYGTSLNEQFF.

The chain recombines TRBV19 with TRBJ2-3; D assignment may be TRBD1 or TRBD2 (5 bases each). The V end lost 4 bases, the J end lost 9 bases, and 11 bases lay between the germline ends. This CDR3 contains 12 residues. Germline V gene data show CDR1 as LNHDA and CDR2 as SQIVND (reference sequence). CDR3 DNA: TGTGCCAGTAGTACTCTAGAGGGGACGCAGTATTTT. Amino acids: CASSTLEGTQYF.

This chain connects TRBV19 to TRBJ2-1; TRBD2 matches at 10 bases. Losses at the gene ends were 3 bases for V and 9 bases for J; bases not matched to a gene: 2. In germline, CDR1 is LNHDA, CDR2 SQIVND (reference sequence). This CDR3 comprises 13 residues. The CDR3 DNA reads TGTGCCAGTAGTATGGCTAGCGGGGGTGAGCAGTTCTTC. Amino acids: CASSMASGGEQFF.